This TCR beta chain was obtained from a study of post-analysis software for immune sequencing data. Study results and limitations: Under the F measure, samples that were prepared in one batch clustered strongly together. Significantly decreased normalized Chao1 diversity was recorded for multiple sclerosis patients relative to controls.

This clonotype has more than one count but fewer than ten. Its antigen is undetermined. Included in the TCR beta cDNA libraries were unique molecular identifiers. The source material, 1 to 10 million T cells, gave rise to roughly 0.5 million cDNA molecules. TCRdb redid the calling of the PCR reads with MiXCR, one entry per CDR3 protein. Here the sample spans fewer than 850,000 distinct CDR3 sequences, 25% to 30% being singletons. Sequencing was done on a sample of blood. The source is a girl aged 10 to 17 with multiple sclerosis.

The CDR3, as DNA: TGCGCCAGCGGCCCAGGAGCGGGAGGGCCCCATGAGCAGTTCTTC. Translation: CASGPGAGGPHEQFF. The chain joins TRBV5-1 to TRBJ2-1; 10 bases fit TRBD2. The CDR3 contains 15 residues. CDR1 is SGHRS and CDR2 is YFSETQ in the germline V gene. The V and J ends lost 7 bases and 8 bases, in that order; junction bases with no gene match: 12.